This T cell receptor (beta chain) emerged from a study of blood T cells in healthy people across ages. This clonotype showed up just a few times. Trimming removed 0 bases at V and 4 bases at J, with 6 bases between. The CDR3 has 14 residues. Germline lookup yields CDR1 ENHRY and CDR2 SYGVKD. The use of a sample-barcoded 5' primer and a J-beta primer mix characterized a second PCR of roughly 6 to 11 cycles. TCRdb re-derived calls from the 5' RACE reads in MiXCR, one entry per CDR3 protein. The sample includes about 930,000 distinct CDR3 sequences, just under 30% seen only once; the top ten take roughly 10%. The same specimen was also included in a second study, on T cells of mothers and their children.

The chain has TRBV10-3 and TRBJ2-2; D uncertain. Input material: blood. The receptor's source is a woman aged 35 to 49 in good health. The chain's CDR3 is CAISESLGTGELFF. The CDR3 DNA is TGTGCCATCAGTGAGTCTTTAGGCACCGGGGAGCTGTTTTTT.